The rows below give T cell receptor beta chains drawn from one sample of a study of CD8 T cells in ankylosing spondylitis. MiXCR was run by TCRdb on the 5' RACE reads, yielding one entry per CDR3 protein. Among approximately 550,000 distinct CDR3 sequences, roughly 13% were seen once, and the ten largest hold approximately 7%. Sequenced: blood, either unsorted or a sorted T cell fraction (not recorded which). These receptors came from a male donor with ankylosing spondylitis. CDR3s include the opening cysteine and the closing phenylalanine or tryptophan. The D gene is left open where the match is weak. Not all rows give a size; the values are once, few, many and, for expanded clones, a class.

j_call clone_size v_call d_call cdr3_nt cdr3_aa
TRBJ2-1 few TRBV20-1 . TGCAGTGCTAGAGGAGGGAAGGGATGGTCCTACAATGAGCAGTTCTTC CSARGGKGWSYNEQFF
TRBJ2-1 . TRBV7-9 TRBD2 TGTGCCAGCAGCTCCGCGGGGGAGGGACAGCAGTTCTTC CASSSAGEGQQFF
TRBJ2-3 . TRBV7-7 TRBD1 TGTGCCAGCAGCGTGGACAGGGCGGATACGCAGTATTTT CASSVDRADTQYF
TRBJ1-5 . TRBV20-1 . TGCAGTGCTAGAAAACAGGGAAGCAATCAGCCCCAGCATTTT CSARKQGSNQPQHF
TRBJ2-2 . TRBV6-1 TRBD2 TGTGCCAGCCGATGGGGACTAGCGGGCACCGGGGAGCTGTTTTTT CASRWGLAGTGELFF
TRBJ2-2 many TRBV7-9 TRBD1 TGTGCCAGCAGCTTAATGGGACAGCTAAACACCGGGGAGCTGTTTTTT CASSLMGQLNTGELFF
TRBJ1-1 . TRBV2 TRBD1 TGTGCCAGCAGCACCAGACAGGGCCCGATGAACACTGAAGCTTTCTTT CASSTRQGPMNTEAFF
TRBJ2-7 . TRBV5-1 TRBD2 TGCGCCAGCAGTATCATAGCGGGAGTACAATCCTACGAGCAGTACTTC CASSIIAGVQSYEQYF
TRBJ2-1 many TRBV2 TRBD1 TGTGCCAGCAGAGACGACAGGGATGAGCAGTTCTTC CASRDDRDEQFF
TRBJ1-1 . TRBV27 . TGTGCCAGCAGTTTATCGGCGGGCTTGGAAGCTTTCTTT CASSLSAGLEAFF
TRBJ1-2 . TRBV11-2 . TGTGCCAGCAGCTTAGGTCCAGACAGAAGGGGCTACACCTTC CASSLGPDRRGYTF
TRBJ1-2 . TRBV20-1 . TGCAGTGCGAGACAGGTTGGCTATGGCTACACCTTC CSARQVGYGYTF
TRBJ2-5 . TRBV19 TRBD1 TGTGCCAGTAGTATCCCAGGGGGCTCGGTAGAGACCCAGTACTTC CASSIPGGSVETQYF
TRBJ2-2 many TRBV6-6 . TGTGCCAGCAGCCAACTGGGGGGCACCGGGGAGCTGTTTTTT CASSQLGGTGELFF
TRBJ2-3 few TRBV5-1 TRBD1 TGCGCCAGCAGCTTGGGACAGGGACATGATACGCAGTATTTT CASSLGQGHDTQYF
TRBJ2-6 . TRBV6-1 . TGTGCCAGCAGTGAAAGGACGTCCTACTCTGGGGCCAACGTCCTGACTTTC CASSERTSYSGANVLTF
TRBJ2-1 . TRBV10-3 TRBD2 TGTGCCATCAGTGGCCAACCCGGGACTAGCGGGAGGAATGAGCAGTTCTTC CAISGQPGTSGRNEQFF
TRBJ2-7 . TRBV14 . TGTGCCAGCAGCCAAGTCTCCCGCGACACTTGGGACGAGCAGTACTTC CASSQVSRDTWDEQYF
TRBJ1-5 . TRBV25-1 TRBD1 TGTGCCAGCAGTCCCCGGGACAGGGGGCTGGATCAGCCCCAGCATTTT CASSPRDRGLDQPQHF
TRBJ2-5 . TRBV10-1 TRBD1 TGCGCCAGCAGTGAGTCGATTGGAACAGGGGAGCAGGAGACCCAGTACTTC CASSESIGTGEQETQYF
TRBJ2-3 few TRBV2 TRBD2 TGTGCCAGCATTGATAGCGGGCCCACAGATACGCAGTATTTT CASIDSGPTDTQYF
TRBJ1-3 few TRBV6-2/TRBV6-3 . TGTGCCAGCAGTTACGCCGGACAGCCCAACTCTGGAAACACCATATATTTT CASSYAGQPNSGNTIYF
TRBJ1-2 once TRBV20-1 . TGCAGTGCTACCATAAGTTCAGGGTATATGGCTGGCTACACCTTC CSATISSGYMAGYTF
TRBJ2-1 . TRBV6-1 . TGTGCCAGCGTACAGGGCCGATTCTACAATGAGCAGTTCTTC CASVQGRFYNEQFF
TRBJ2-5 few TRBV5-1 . TGCGCCAGCAGCGCCGGACCCGGAGGAGAGACCCAGTACTTC CASSAGPGGETQYF
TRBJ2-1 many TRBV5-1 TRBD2 TGCGCCAGCAGCTTGACTAGCGGAAACTCCTACAATGAGCAGTTCTTC CASSLTSGNSYNEQFF
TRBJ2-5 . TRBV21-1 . TGTGCCACCCTGACAGGGGGAGAGGAGACCCAGTACTTC CATLTGGEETQYF
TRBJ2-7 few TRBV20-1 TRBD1 TGCAGTGCCACGGACAGGGGACCCTACGAGCAGTACTTC CSATDRGPYEQYF
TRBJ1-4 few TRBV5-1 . TGCGCCAGCAGCCCCGGTACAACTAATGAAAAACTGTTTTTT CASSPGTTNEKLFF
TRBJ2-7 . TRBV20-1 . TGCAGTGCTAAGCCCCCGCAGGGCCAATCCTACGAGCAGTACTTC CSAKPPQGQSYEQYF
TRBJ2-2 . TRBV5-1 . TGCTCCAGCAGCTGGGTTAGCGGAGGGAACACCGGGGAGCTGTTTTTT CSSSWVSGGNTGELFF
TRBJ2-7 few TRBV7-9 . TGTGCCAGCAGCGAGAGCGGCCCCGAGCAGTACTTC CASSESGPEQYF
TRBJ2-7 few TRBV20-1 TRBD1 TGCAGTGCTAGTGATAGGGACAGGGGTTTGAACGAGCAGTACTTC CSASDRDRGLNEQYF
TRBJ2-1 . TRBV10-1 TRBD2 TGCGCCAGCAGTGAGTCGGGGACTAGCCCCCATGAGCAGTTCTTC CASSESGTSPHEQFF
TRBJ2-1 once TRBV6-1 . TGTGCCAGCAGGACGAGGGACTCCTACAATGAGCAGTTCTTC CASRTRDSYNEQFF
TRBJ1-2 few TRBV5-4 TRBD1 TGTGCCAGCAGCCTGTGGACAGGGGGTGGCTACACCTTC CASSLWTGGGYTF
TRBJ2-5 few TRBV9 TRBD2 TGTGCCAGCAGCGTAGACCCGGGACTAGTATTCCTGGAGACCCAGTACTTC CASSVDPGLVFLETQYF
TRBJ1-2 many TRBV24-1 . TGTGCCACCAGTGTGTCTGACTATGGCTACACCTTC CATSVSDYGYTF
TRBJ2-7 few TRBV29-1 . TGCAGCGTTGCTGGGAGCTCCTACGAGCAGTACTTC CSVAGSSYEQYF
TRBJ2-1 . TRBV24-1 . TGTGCCACCAGTGACGGGACAAACCCGTTGGAGCAGTTCTTC CATSDGTNPLEQFF
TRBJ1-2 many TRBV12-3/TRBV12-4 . TGTGCCAGCAGTTTGCGTGGCTACACCTTC CASSLRGYTF
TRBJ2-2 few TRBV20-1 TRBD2 TGCAGTGCTAGAGCCGGGACTAGCAACCCCGGGGAGCTGTTTTTT CSARAGTSNPGELFF
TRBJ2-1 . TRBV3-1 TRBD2 TGTGCCAGCAGCCTTAAGCCGGGACTAGGGTCCTACAATGAGCAGTTCTTC CASSLKPGLGSYNEQFF
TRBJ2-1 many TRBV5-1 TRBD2 TGTGCCAGCAGCTTAGGGACTAGCGCCAATGAGCAGTTCTTC CASSLGTSANEQFF
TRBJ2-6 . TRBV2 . TGTGCCAGCACCCTAGGGGGGGCTGGGGCCAACGTCCTGACTTTC CASTLGGAGANVLTF
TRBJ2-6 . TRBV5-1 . TGCGCCAGCGGGGTGTGGGGATCTGGGGCCAACGTCCTGACTTTC CASGVWGSGANVLTF
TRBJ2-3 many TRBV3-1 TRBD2 TGTGCCAGCAGGGAGCGGGGGACAGATACGCAGTATTTT CASRERGTDTQYF
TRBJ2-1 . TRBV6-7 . TGTGCCAGCAGTTACTCGCTTACAGGGAACTCCTACAATGAGCAGTTCTTC CASSYSLTGNSYNEQFF
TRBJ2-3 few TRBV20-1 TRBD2 TGCAGTGCCCGAACCCTAGCGGGAGGTTCCACAGATACGCAGTATTTT CSARTLAGGSTDTQYF
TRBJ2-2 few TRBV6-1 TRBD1 TGTGCCAGCAAAGACAGGGGGCGGATGAACACCGGGGAGCTGTTTTTT CASKDRGRMNTGELFF
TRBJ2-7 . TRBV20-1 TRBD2 TGCAGTGCTTCTAGCGGGAGGGTCGAGCAGTACTTC CSASSGRVEQYF
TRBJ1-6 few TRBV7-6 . TGTGCCAGCGGAAGACAGCGAAATTCACCCCTCCACTTT CASGRQRNSPLHF
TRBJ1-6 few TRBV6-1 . TGTGCCAGCAGTGAAGGGGGGGGTTATTCACCCCTCCACTTT CASSEGGGYSPLHF
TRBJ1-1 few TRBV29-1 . TGCAGCGTAGCTCATCTAAGGGGAGCTTTCTTT CSVAHLRGAFF
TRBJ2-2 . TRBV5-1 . TGCGCCAGCAGGGTCCCGTTCAACACCGGGGAGCTGTTTTTT CASRVPFNTGELFF
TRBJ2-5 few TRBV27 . TGTGCCAGCACCTCCCAGGGCAGACAGACCCAGTACTTC CASTSQGRQTQYF
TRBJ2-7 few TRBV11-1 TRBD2 TGTGCCAGCCAAACCTTCACCGGACTAGCGGGAGGAAGCTCCTACGAGCAGTACTTC CASQTFTGLAGGSSYEQYF
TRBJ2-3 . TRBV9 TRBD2 TGTGCCAGCAGCACCGGACTAGCGGCCTTGGAGGGTACGCAGTATTTT CASSTGLAALEGTQYF
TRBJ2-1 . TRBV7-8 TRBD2 TGTGCCAGCAGCTTAGAGGGACTAGCGGGCTACAATGAGCAGTTCTTC CASSLEGLAGYNEQFF
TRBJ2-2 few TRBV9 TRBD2 TGTGCCAGCAGCGCCGGGTCTCGACTAGCGGGAAAAGACGGGGAGCTGTTTTTT CASSAGSRLAGKDGELFF